The next 21 T cell receptor beta chains were all read from a single sample in a study of yellow fever vaccine responses in identical twins. A single record per CDR3 protein comes from TCRdb applying MiXCR to the RT-PCR reads. The table has 35,000 or so distinct CDR3 sequences, 50% to 65% seen once; the top ten hold roughly 4.7%. The sequenced sample was T cells from blood (PBMCs), unsorted or a sorted subset (not recorded which), obtained before or after yellow fever vaccination (not recorded which). Receptors were obtained from a woman younger than 30 who received the yellow fever vaccine.

The rearrangement links TRBV10-3 to TRBJ1-2; TRBD1 matches 8 bases. The CDR3 covers 16 residues. Trimming cost V 5 bases and J 8 bases; bases outside gene matches: 16. Germline V lookup: CDR1 ENHRY, CDR2 SYGVKD. The DNA of the CDR3 is TGTGCCATCAGTTGGATACAGGGGGGTGCCTCGGGAGGCTACACCTTC. Translation gives CAISWIQGGASGGYTF.

J is TRBJ2-1 and V is TRBV11-3; 8 bases map to TRBD2. Germline-derived CDR1 and CDR2 are SGHNT and YENEEA. This CDR3 spans 13 amino acids. V lost 5 bases and J lost 6; bases outside the gene matches: 3. Here the CDR3 reads CASSIGTSNEQFF. For the CDR3, the DNA is TGTGCCAGCAGCATCGGGACTAGCAATGAGCAGTTCTTC.

The V gene is TRBV7-3, the J gene TRBJ2-2; D is uncertain. This CDR3 is 16 amino acids long. From germline, CDR1 is SGHTA and CDR2 FQGTGA. V dropped 1 base and J dropped 0 bases, with 9 bases sitting between them. This CDR3 is CASSLMYITNTGELFF. The CDR3 DNA sequence: TGTGCCAGCAGCTTAATGTACATCACGAACACCGGGGAGCTGTTTTTT.

The chain employs TRBV24-1 and TRBJ2-3; weak D call: TRBD2 (6 bases). The CDR3 sequence is 15 residues long. Germline V CDR1 and CDR2: KGHDR, SFDVKD. V was clipped by 6 bases and J by 6 bases, with 18 bases between them. The CDR3 is CATSSGPTRPDTQYF. The CDR3 DNA reads as TGTGCCACCAGTTCGGGACCGACTAGGCCTGATACGCAGTATTTT.

This clonotype was counted between two and nine times. This chain uses TRBV18 with TRBJ2-4; D gene uncertain. The ends were cut back, 2 bases at V and 7 bases at J, with 9 bases in the middle. Germline lookup yields CDR1 KGHSH and CDR2 LQKENI. This CDR3 has 13 amino acids. The chain's CDR3 is CASSPGEGNIQYF. The DNA of the CDR3 is TGTGCCAGCTCACCAGGTGAAGGGAACATTCAGTACTTC.

In its sample, this clonotype was seen once. The V and J genes are TRBV29-1 and TRBJ2-2, with 7 bases that match TRBD2. CDR3 length: 12 amino acids. CDR1 SQVTM and CDR2 ANQGSEA come from the germline V gene. Trimming cost V 4 bases and J 6 bases; bases outside gene matches: 2. CDR3 bases: TGCAGCGTTGCCGGACTAGCCGGGGAGCTGTTTTTT. Encoded protein: CSVAGLAGELFF.

The chain uses TRBV20-1 and TRBJ2-1; 11 positions match TRBD2. The J segment lost 8 bases and the V segment lost 4 bases, leaving 7 bases of the junction unmatched. This CDR3 has 14 residues. Germline lookup yields CDR1 DFQATT and CDR2 SNEGSKA (reference sequence). CDR3 nucleotide sequence: TGCAGTGCTACGAAAGGGACTAGCGGATATGAGCAGTTCTTC. It yields the protein CSATKGTSGYEQFF.

The genes are TRBV29-1 and TRBJ2-3, with 9 bases aligning to TRBD1. The trim removed 6 bases at V and 5 bases at J, leaving 6 bases unmatched. This CDR3 region has 13 residues. In germline, CDR1 is SQVTM, CDR2 ANQGSEA. CDR3 region: CSVTGQGLDTQYF. The DNA of the CDR3 is TGCAGCGTCACGGGACAGGGCCTAGATACGCAGTATTTT.

A note on this clonotype: A read error may produce the germline difference seen at one junction end. This chain links TRBV24-1 with TRBJ2-7; D ambiguous. Germline CDR1 is KGHDR and CDR2 is SFDVKD. This CDR3 is built from 11 residues. CDR3 sequence reads: CATSAGYEQNF. The CDR3 nucleotides read TGTGCCACCAGTGCGGGTTACGAGCAGAACTTC.

This clonotype was seen a few times. V and J are TRBV2 and TRBJ2-3; 8 bases map to TRBD2. The CDR3 consists of 13 residues. From germline, CDR1 is SNHLY and CDR2 FYNNEI. J gave up 2 bases and V 6 bases, and 1 base lay outside the gene matches. The DNA for the CDR3 is TGTGCCAGCAGACTAGCGGACACAGATACGCAGTATTTT. Translation gives CASRLADTDTQYF.

This chain uses TRBV6-1 with TRBJ2-1, with unresolved D. V lost 2 bases and J lost 2, with 13 bases in between. The CDR3 covers 16 residues. CDR1 is MNHNS and CDR2 is SASEGT in the germline V gene. CDR3 bases: TGTGCCAGCAGTGAATCCTGGAGACGACCCTACAATGAGCAGTTCTTC. Translated, it gives CASSESWRRPYNEQFF.

This chain uses TRBV6-1 with TRBJ2-5; TRBD2 agrees at 10 bases. V was clipped by 3 bases and J by 0 bases; unmatched bases: 1. This CDR3 has 15 amino acids. The germline V gene encodes CDR1 MNHNS and CDR2 SASEGT. The CDR3 sequence: CASSDLAGDQETQYF. CDR3 sequence (DNA): TGTGCCAGCAGTGATCTAGCGGGGGACCAAGAGACCCAGTACTTC.

The gene calls are TRBV7-8 and TRBJ2-7; 8 bases agree with TRBD1. The V and J ends lost 3 bases and 3 bases, in that order; junction bases with no gene match: 7. CDR3 length equals 15 residues. Germline assignment: CDR1 SGHVS and CDR2 FQNEAQ. Written as DNA, the CDR3 is TGTGCCAGCAGCTTGAGGACAGGGAATTACTACGAGCAGTACTTC. This sequence encodes CASSLRTGNYYEQYF.

The J gene is TRBJ2-1, the V gene TRBV7-3, with 10 positions matching TRBD2. This CDR3 has 16 residues. V gave up 5 bases and J gave up 4 bases; unmatched junction bases: 8. CDR1 SGHTA and CDR2 FQGTGA come from the germline V gene. The CDR3 DNA reads TGTGCCAGCAGCCTTAACCCTAGCGGGAGTTACAATGAGCAGTTCTTC. Residues: CASSLNPSGSYNEQFF.

The genes are TRBV7-6 and TRBJ1-1; perhaps TRBD1 as D (5 bases). V gave up 3 bases and J gave up 1 base, with 12 bases separating them. The CDR3 consists of 15 residues. CDR1 is SGHVS and CDR2 is FNYEAQ in the germline V gene. CDR3 coding DNA: TGTGCCAGCAGCTTTGGAGGGGAAGGGAACACTGAAGCTTTCTTT. Translated, it gives CASSFGGEGNTEAFF.

The V and J genes are TRBV5-1 and TRBJ2-3; no clear D gene. The CDR3 sequence is 13 residues long. V was pared by 2 bases and J by 4 bases, with 8 bases between. CDR1 and CDR2 from the germline V gene are SGHRS and YFSETQ. DNA of the CDR3: TGCGCCAGCAGCTTTGAGAAGTCAGATACGCAGTATTTT. Residues: CASSFEKSDTQYF.

This clonotype occurred a few times. The chain links TRBV5-1 to TRBJ1-4; 7 positions agree with TRBD1. This CDR3 is built from 16 residues. Germline V gene sequence: CDR1 SGHRS, CDR2 YFSETQ. V was clipped by 0 bases and J by 3 bases; unmatched bases: 5. Written as DNA, the CDR3 is TGCGCCAGCAGCTTGGTATCGGGACAGTCTAATGAAAAACTGTTTTTT. Protein sequence: CASSLVSGQSNEKLFF.

Note on this clonotype: A read error may produce the germline difference seen at one junction end. This sequence joins TRBV4-1 and TRBJ1-1; no clear D. The length of the CDR3 is 14 residues. Germline V CDR1 and CDR2: MGHRA, YSYEKL. The CDR3 sequence: CASSPAERSYEAFF. The DNA of the CDR3 is TGCGCCAGTAGCCCGGCCGAAAGGAGCTATGAAGCTTTCTTT.

The CDR3, as DNA: TGTGCCAGCAGTTTCCCCAGACAGGCCAATACGCAGTATTTT. Protein: CASSFPRQANTQYF. The rearrangement uses TRBV28 and TRBJ2-3, with D tentatively TRBD1 (6 bases). The V end lost 3 bases, the J end lost 7 bases, and 14 bases lay between the germline ends. CDR1 and CDR2 from the germline V gene are MDHEN and SYDVKM. This CDR3 spans 14 amino acids.

This clonotype was seen only a few times. The rearrangement links TRBV10-3 to TRBJ2-7; D unclear. The CDR3 sequence is 15 residues long. Trimming pared 4 bases from V and 0 bases from J, leaving 13 bases between. From germline, CDR1 is ENHRY and CDR2 SYGVKD. CDR3 in amino acids: CAISGIGRNSYEQYF. In nucleotides, the CDR3 is TGTGCCATCAGTGGTATCGGCCGTAACTCCTACGAGCAGTACTTC.

This chain uses TRBV10-3 with TRBJ1-1; 7 positions agree with TRBD1. The CDR3 is 15 residues long. CDR1 and CDR2 from the germline V gene are ENHRY and SYGVKD. V lost 4 bases to trimming and J lost 0 bases; unmatched junction nucleotides: 5. In DNA form, the CDR3 reads TGTGCCATCAGTGGGGGACAGATCATGAACACTGAAGCTTTCTTT. The encoded protein is CAISGGQIMNTEAFF.